This T cell receptor (beta chain) was obtained from a study of cytomegalovirus exposure and HLA in healthy donors. Study at large: Within the Caucasian-associated ancestry cluster were 65% to 85% of the approximately 400 genotyped donors. Study findings and constraints: Indistinguishability led to the exclusion of some V segments, TRBV6-2 and TRBV6-3 included. Cytomegalovirus-associated status was assigned to about 180 TCR beta chains. The study assumed roughly uniform donor sequencing depth for presence/absence analyses.

The study ran its PCR with 60 Vbeta and 13 Jbeta primers. Only in-frame clones appear in the TCRdb table, and some are missing; sequencing was by immunoSEQ multiplex PCR. Altogether over 150,000 clones are present, around 85% being singletons, with the ten largest covering 1%. As concerns this clone: Antigen: not known. A junction end diverges from the germline sequence, so it may reflect a read error.

This CDR3 region has 12 residues. The germline gives CDR1 SGHVS, CDR2 FQNEAQ. This chain joins TRBV7-8 and TRBJ1-4; 8 nucleotides match TRBD1. The clonotype comes from a boy younger than 10 in good health and CMV-seronegative. Sequenced sample: PBMCs. The CDR3 reads CASSQDRERLFF. The CDR3 DNA is TGTGCCAGCAGCCAGGACAGGGAAAGACTGTTTTTT.